These 7 T cell receptor beta chains share one sample of origin, sequenced in a study of vaccination and CD4 T cells after COVID-19 (dated by TCRdb to between 2021 and 2023). The library was obtained by PCR. Sequencing used an Illumina iSeq 100. TCRdb trimmed public reads at Q25 via fastp, called clones via MiXCR and kept in-frame beta chains. Identical CDR3 protein sequences are pooled into one entry, listed with their most common genes and DNA. This sample gives about 19,000 distinct CDR3 sequences in total; roughly 63% of them show up just once. The ten largest account for around 1.1% of the sample. This sample comprised CD4+ T cells from blood, obtained after SARS-CoV-2 vaccination. Source of these receptors: a human donor who had recovered from COVID-19.

This clonotype has a handful of counts. This chain uses TRBV19 with TRBJ2-3; D is undetermined. The germline V and J ends were trimmed by 4 bases and 2 bases, with 4 bases remaining between them. Germline V gene sequence: CDR1 LNHDA, CDR2 SQIVND (reference sequence). The CDR3 loop spans 12 amino acids. The CDR3 DNA reads as TGTGCCAGTAGTACGTACACAGATACGCAGTATTTT. This codes for CASSTYTDTQYF.

The chain couples TRBV27 to TRBJ2-3; unclear D gene. The CDR3 contains 15 residues. Looked up from germline, CDR1 is MNHEY and CDR2 is SMNVEV (reference sequence). The V and J ends lost 3 bases and 0 bases respectively, with 10 bases between them. DNA of the CDR3: TGTGCCAGCAGTTTCCCGAAAAATAGCACAGATACGCAGTATTTT. Residues: CASSFPKNSTDTQYF.

The V and J genes are TRBV6-5 and TRBJ2-7; the match to TRBD1 covers 7 bases. This CDR3 is 13 amino acids long. V shed 3 bases and J 3 bases; nucleotides not matched to a gene: 2. Germline CDR1 and CDR2: MNHEY and SVGAGI. The CDR3: CASSYGDSYEQYF. The CDR3 DNA follows: TGTGCCAGCAGTTATGGGGACAGCTACGAGCAGTACTTC.

The rearrangement uses TRBV6-5 and TRBJ1-1, with 9 bases aligning to TRBD1. The CDR3 totals 14 residues. CDR1 is MNHEY and CDR2 is SVGAGI in the germline V gene. The J segment lost 4 bases and the V segment lost 2 bases, leaving 2 bases of the junction unmatched. The CDR3 bases are TGTGCCAGCAGTTACGCGGACAGGGGCACTGAAGCTTTCTTT. It encodes CASSYADRGTEAFF.

The chain has TRBV20-1 and TRBJ2-4; D gene unclear. Germline assignment: CDR1 DFQATT and CDR2 SNEGSKA (reference sequence). This CDR3 comprises 12 residues. The V end lost 5 bases, the J end lost 0 bases, and 5 bases lay between the germline ends. CDR3 residues: CSAWGAKNIQYF. The CDR3 nucleotides are TGCAGTGCTTGGGGAGCCAAAAACATTCAGTACTTC.

As DNA, the CDR3 is TGTGCCAGTAGCGCAGGGGTGCGGGAGTCGAATGAGCAGTTCTTC. It encodes CASSAGVRESNEQFF. The V gene is TRBV19, the J gene TRBJ2-1; the D gene is possibly TRBD2 (7 bases). This CDR3 region has 15 residues. V lost 6 bases and J lost 7, with 19 bases in between. Germline CDR1 reads LNHDA; CDR2 reads SQIVND (reference sequence).

The CDR3 nucleotides read TGTGCCAGCGGGGACCCGGGACAAGGACATCAGCCCCAGCATTTT. This codes for CASGDPGQGHQPQHF. The chain is built from TRBV6-2 or TRBV6-3 and TRBJ1-5, with D maybe TRBD1 (6 bases). This CDR3 spans 15 amino acids. The V gene lost 8 bases and the J gene lost 5 bases, with 19 bases spanning the gap. The V gene's germline CDR1 is MNHEY and CDR2 SVGEGT.